These T cell receptor beta chains were read from a single sample in a study of blood T cell repertoires in COVID-19. Sequenced by immunoSEQ multiplex PCR; TCRdb stores in-frame clones only, minus some. The data show around 150,000 clones, 88% seen once. The material sequenced was peripheral blood. The receptors shown here come from a man in his 60s with active or convalescent COVID-19. The CDR3 runs from the conserved cysteine through the conserved F or W. The D gene is left open where the match is weak. Where a row states a size, it is once, few, many or the class of an expanded clone; other rows omit it.

d_gene	v_gene	abundance	j_gene	CDR3aa	CDR3nt
TRBD1	TRBV5-1	.	TRBJ1-1	CASSSEGQSNTEAFF	TGCGCCAGCAGCTCCGAGGGACAGTCGAACACTGAAGCTTTCTTT
TRBD1	TRBV19	once	TRBJ2-3	CASSRQGPVDTQYF	TGTGCCAGTAGCCGACAGGGGCCGGTTGATACGCAGTATTTT
.	TRBV30	.	TRBJ1-1	CAWSVGVGAFF	TGTGCCTGGAGTGTCGGGGTAGGAGCTTTCTTT
TRBD2	TRBV5-1	.	TRBJ2-3	CASSSGISGRRGPDTQYF	TGCGCCAGCAGCTCCGGGATTAGCGGGAGGCGGGGCCCAGATACGCAGTATTTT
TRBD2	TRBV10-2	.	TRBJ2-3	CASIGTSGRIGTQYF	TGCGCCAGCATCGGGACTAGCGGGAGGATAGGTACGCAGTATTTT
.	TRBV24-1	.	TRBJ2-5	CATSEGAQETQYF	TGTGCCACCAGTGAGGGGGCCCAAGAGACCCAGTACTTC
TRBD1	TRBV6-1	.	TRBJ1-1	CASSEVPGGTEAFF	TGTGCCAGCAGTGAAGTACCAGGGGGGACTGAAGCTTTCTTT
TRBD2	TRBV7-8	once	TRBJ2-1	CASSFKLGLGLINEQFF	TGTGCCAGCAGCTTTAAACTGGGACTAGGATTGATTAATGAGCAGTTCTTC
.	TRBV6-4	.	TRBJ2-3	CASTDSRSRLETQSTDTQYF	TGTGCCAGCACCGACTCTAGGAGTAGGTTGGAGACCCAGAGCACAGATACGCAGTATTTT
TRBD1	TRBV28	once	TRBJ2-1	CASSLLGQYNEQFF	TGTGCCAGCAGTTTATTGGGACAGTACAATGAGCAGTTCTTC
.	TRBV4-1	.	TRBJ2-5	CASSQAPGGGSKETQYF	TGCGCCAGCAGCCAAGCCCCCGGAGGCGGTAGTAAAGAGACCCAGTACTTC
.	TRBV6-5	.	TRBJ2-1	CASSYGRLSYNEQFF	TGTGCCAGCAGTTACGGGCGCCTCTCCTACAATGAGCAGTTCTTC
.	TRBV14	.	TRBJ1-4	CASSQAGTTNEKLFF	TGTGCCAGCAGCCAAGCCGGGACAACTAATGAAAAACTGTTTTTT
TRBD1	TRBV19	once	TRBJ2-4	CASSIGQGVSKNIQYF	TGTGCCAGTAGTATAGGACAGGGAGTCTCCAAAAACATTCAGTACTTC
TRBD1	TRBV11-2	.	TRBJ1-1	CASSPHLWNRGPTEAFF	TGTGCCAGCAGCCCCCACCTATGGAACAGGGGGCCAACTGAAGCTTTCTTT
TRBD2	TRBV28	.	TRBJ2-7	CASSRRTSGGSYEQYF	TGTGCCAGCAGTCGACGGACTAGCGGGGGATCCTACGAGCAGTACTTC
TRBD2	TRBV11-1	.	TRBJ2-1	CASSYGTSVYNEQFF	TGTGCCAGCAGCTACGGGACTAGCGTTTACAATGAGCAGTTCTTC
.	TRBV12-5	once	TRBJ2-1	CASGLGTQGLEQFF	TGTGCTAGTGGTTTGGGGACCCAGGGCCTTGAGCAGTTCTTC
.	TRBV9	.	TRBJ1-1	CASSIQGENTEAFF	TGTGCCAGCAGCATACAGGGAGAAAACACTGAAGCTTTCTTT
.	TRBV28	.	TRBJ1-1	CASSFHRGGAGTEAFF	TGTGCCAGCAGTTTCCACCGTGGGGGCGCAGGCACTGAAGCTTTCTTT
TRBD1	TRBV5-1	.	TRBJ1-2	CASRDGTGDGYTF	TGCGCCAGCAGGGACGGGACAGGGGATGGCTACACCTTC
TRBD1	TRBV19	once	TRBJ1-1	CASAGATGGYYTEAFF	TGTGCCAGTGCCGGGGCGACAGGGGGATATTACACTGAAGCTTTCTTT